The 31 T cell receptor beta chains below come from one sample, sequenced in a study of blood T cell repertoires in COVID-19. The table came from immunoSEQ multiplex PCR; TCRdb's copy has only in-frame clones and leaves some out. Among more than 100,000 clones, 85% to 90% were seen once, and the ten largest hold over 2%. Source material: peripheral blood. Receptors originate from a man aged 50 to 60 with active COVID-19.

The J gene is TRBJ2-3, the V gene TRBV11-3; unclear D gene. From germline, CDR1 is SGHNT and CDR2 YENEEA. The CDR3 covers 13 residues. The V and J ends lost 1 base and 3 bases respectively, with 5 bases between them. CDR3 loop: CASSLGPTDTQYF. CDR3 DNA: TGTGCCAGCAGCTTAGGGCCAACAGATACGCAGTATTTT.

This clone has more than one count but fewer than ten. V gene TRBV3-1 (or the pseudogene TRBV3-2) combines with J gene TRBJ2-7; no firm D call. CDR1 is LGHDT and CDR2 is YNNKEL in the germline V gene (reference sequence). The CDR3 is made up of 14 amino acids. V was trimmed by 1 base and J by 0 bases, leaving 7 bases between them. CDR3 amino acids: CASSQVQNSYEQYF. The CDR3 coding sequence is TGTGCCAGCAGCCAAGTGCAGAACTCCTACGAGCAGTACTTC.

The CDR3 DNA follows: TGTGCCAGCAGCACGGGACAGGGAAACTATGGCTACACCTTC. As protein: CASSTGQGNYGYTF. The V and J genes are TRBV9 and TRBJ1-2; 9 bases fit TRBD1. Germline CDR1 SGDLS, CDR2 YYNGEE. CDR3 length equals 14 residues. Trimming removed 4 bases from V and 2 bases from J; junction bases left unmatched: 3. The full variable domain, its missing parts supplied by reference TRBV9 and TRBJ1-2, is DSGVTQTPKHLITATGQRVTLRCSPRSGDLSVYWYQQSLDQGLQFLIQYYNGEERAKGNILERFSAQQFPDLHSELNLSSLELGDSALYFCASSTGQGNYGYTFGSGTRLTVV.

This chain uses TRBV20-1 with TRBJ2-7; 12 positions agree with TRBD1. CDR3 length: 16 residues. The J segment lost 5 bases and the V segment lost 3 bases, leaving 11 bases of the junction unmatched. Germline V lookup: CDR1 DFQATT, CDR2 SNEGSKA (reference sequence). The CDR3 spells CSASNRDRGRLNEQYF. The CDR3 DNA reads TGCAGTGCTAGTAACAGGGACAGGGGGCGCTTGAACGAGCAGTACTTC.

The rearrangement joins TRBV7-9 to TRBJ1-1; D perhaps matches TRBD1 (6 bases). V lost 1 base and J 0 bases, leaving 9 bases between the germline ends. Germline CDR1 SEHNR, CDR2 FQNEAQ (reference sequence). This CDR3 contains 15 residues. CDR3 DNA: TGTGCCAGCAGCTTAGAGGGGGGGTTGAACACTGAAGCTTTCTTT. The encoded protein is CASSLEGGLNTEAFF.

The gene calls are TRBV29-1 and TRBJ2-2, with 13 bases matching TRBD2. The CDR3 totals 15 residues. CDR1 and CDR2 (germline): SQVTM, ANQGSEA. Trimming cost V 4 bases and J 3 bases; bases outside gene matches: 2. CDR3 protein: CSVVLAGGHTGELFF. In DNA, the CDR3 is TGCAGCGTTGTACTAGCGGGGGGGCACACCGGGGAGCTGTTTTTT.

V is TRBV6-4 and J is TRBJ1-6; D unresolved. Germline lookup yields CDR1 MRHNA and CDR2 SNTAGT. The V gene lost 5 bases and the J gene lost 9 bases, with 11 bases spanning the gap. This CDR3 is 13 amino acids long. In DNA form, the CDR3 reads TGTGCCAGCAGTTCTCGAGTTCGTTCACCCCTCCACTTT. The encoded protein is CASSSRVRSPLHF.

Written as DNA, the CDR3 is TGTGCCAGCAGCATCACAGGGGGTAGGGGCTACACCTTC. Its protein is CASSITGGRGYTF. The V call is TRBV5-4, the J call TRBJ1-2, with 8 bases that match TRBD1. This CDR3 spans 13 amino acids. V gave up 4 bases and J gave up 8 bases; unmatched junction bases: 7. Germline CDR1 reads SGHNT; CDR2 reads YYREEE (reference sequence).

V is TRBV19 and J is TRBJ1-1, with 7 bases that match TRBD1. CDR3 size: 16 residues. The germline V gene encodes CDR1 LNHDA and CDR2 SQIVND (reference sequence). The J segment lost 5 bases and the V segment lost 5 bases, leaving 14 bases of the junction unmatched. The CDR3 DNA is TGTGCCAGTAGTGCCCGACAGGGAAGGCTCGGGACTGAAGCTTTCTTT. Amino acid sequence: CASSARQGRLGTEAFF.

The chain recombines TRBV7-8 with TRBJ2-2, with 11 bases identical to TRBD1. The CDR3 totals 15 residues. With V trimmed by 5 bases and J by 7 bases, 6 bases remained unmatched. CDR1 and CDR2 from the germline V gene are SGHVS and FQNEAQ. The CDR3 spells CASSPGTGGIGELFF. DNA for the CDR3: TGTGCCAGCAGCCCCGGGACAGGGGGGATCGGGGAGCTGTTTTTT.

The table lists this clone with a few counts. V and J are TRBV3-1 (or the pseudogene TRBV3-2) and TRBJ2-7, with TRBD2 matching 11 bases. The CDR3 is made up of 17 amino acids. After removal of 1 base from V and 0 bases from J, the junction contained 5 bases not matched to a gene. Looked up from germline, CDR1 is LGHDT and CDR2 is YNNKEL (reference sequence). The CDR3 nucleotides read TGTGCCAGCAGCCAAGGGACTAGCGGGCGATACTCCTACGAGCAGTACTTC. This gives the protein CASSQGTSGRYSYEQYF.

The chain is built from TRBV4-3 and TRBJ2-7; 12 bases agree with TRBD1. This CDR3 has 18 amino acids. V shed 1 base and J 4 bases; nucleotides not matched to a gene: 11. Germline CDR1 reads LGHNA; CDR2 reads YSLEER. The CDR3 spells CASSQGDRRDRGLYEQYF. Written as DNA, the CDR3 is TGCGCCAGCAGCCAAGGTGACCGCCGGGACAGGGGGCTGTACGAGCAGTACTTC.

The chain recombines TRBV3-1 (or the pseudogene TRBV3-2) with TRBJ1-3; D ambiguous. The CDR3 runs to 17 residues. Germline-derived CDR1 and CDR2 are LGHDT and YNNKEL (reference sequence). V lost 2 bases and J 0 bases, leaving 14 bases between the germline ends. The CDR3 protein is CASSQTGAGISGNTIYF. CDR3 sequence (DNA): TGTGCCAGCAGCCAAACGGGCGCGGGCATCTCTGGAAACACCATATATTTT.

This chain uses TRBV6-6 with TRBJ2-7, with TRBD2 matching 8 bases. Germline CDR1 reads MNHNY; CDR2 reads SVGAGI (reference sequence). The CDR3 has 15 residues. J lost 6 bases, V lost 2 bases, and 9 bases had no gene match. The CDR3 protein is CASSYHRGGPGEQYF. The CDR3 nucleotides are TGTGCCAGCAGTTACCACCGGGGGGGCCCTGGCGAGCAGTACTTC.

This chain links TRBV9 with TRBJ2-7; 7 nucleotides match TRBD2. V trimming: 0 bases; J trimming: 4 bases; junction bases outside the gene matches: 7. The CDR3 is 15 amino acids. Per the germline V gene, CDR1 is SGDLS and CDR2 is YYNGEE. Here the CDR3 reads CASSVGQRGWYEQYF. The CDR3 nucleotides are TGTGCCAGCAGCGTAGGCCAGCGGGGATGGTACGAGCAGTACTTC.

This sequence joins TRBV5-4 and TRBJ2-3, with D perhaps matching TRBD1 (6 bases). The CDR3 has 11 residues. Germline lookup yields CDR1 SGHNT and CDR2 YYREEE (reference sequence). The ends were cut back, 5 bases at V and 6 bases at J, with 7 bases in the middle. The CDR3 DNA is TGTGCCAGCAGAGACAGGGATACGCAGTATTTT. Amino acid sequence: CASRDRDTQYF.

In its sample, this clone was seen once. V and J are TRBV6-5 and TRBJ2-3, with D perhaps TRBD1 (6 bases). The CDR3 contains 14 residues. Germline values: CDR1 MNHEY, CDR2 SVGAGI. Trimming took 9 bases from V and 2 from J, leaving 15 bases between them. CDR3 amino acids: CASGGRAPTDTQYF. Written as DNA, the CDR3 is TGTGCCAGTGGGGGCAGGGCACCCACAGATACGCAGTATTTT.

The chain carries TRBV3-1 (or the pseudogene TRBV3-2) and TRBJ1-4; 7 bases line up with TRBD1. The CDR3 length is 15 residues. Germline CDR1 is LGHDT and CDR2 is YNNKEL (reference sequence). V trimming: 4 bases; J trimming: 0 bases; junction bases outside the gene matches: 2. DNA for the CDR3: TGTGCCAGCAGCCTCGGACAGGCAACTAATGAAAAACTGTTTTTT. It specifies CASSLGQATNEKLFF.

This chain joins TRBV6-1 and TRBJ1-1; D not resolved. The germline V gene encodes CDR1 MNHNS and CDR2 SASEGT. The CDR3 is 13 amino acids. V lost 2 bases, J lost 10 bases, and 14 bases lay in between. CDR3 residues: CASSEMVAEGAFF. The DNA of the CDR3 is TGTGCCAGCAGTGAAATGGTGGCGGAGGGAGCTTTCTTT.

The J gene is TRBJ1-1, the V gene TRBV2; D is possibly TRBD1 (6 bases). Germline V CDR1 and CDR2: SNHLY, FYNNEI. Trimming took 8 bases from V and 5 from J, leaving 9 bases between them. The CDR3 is made up of 11 amino acids. In DNA, the CDR3 is TGTGCCAGCGCAGGGGAGACTGAAGCTTTCTTT. This encodes CASAGETEAFF.

The CDR3 region is CASSMDKGLYNEQFF. As DNA, the CDR3 is TGTGCCAGCAGCATGGACAAGGGGTTATACAATGAGCAGTTCTTC. This chain connects TRBV5-4 to TRBJ2-1, with TRBD1 as a possible D gene (5 bases). Deletions cut 4 bases from V and 4 bases from J, with 15 bases between. The CDR3 spans 15 residues. CDR1 and CDR2 from the germline V gene are SGHNT and YYREEE (reference sequence).

The chain employs TRBV21-1 and TRBJ1-5; the table gives TRBD1 as D, unverified against the DNA. TRBV21-1 is termed a pseudogene. CDR3 length: 16 residues. CDR3 region: CASSIWDRGFTQPQHF. CDR3 sequence (DNA): TGTGCCAGCAGCATCTGGGACAGGGGTTTTACTCAGCCCCAGCATTTT.

Only a few counts were recorded for this clone. The gene calls are TRBV5-1 and TRBJ1-5, with 9 nucleotides matching TRBD1. Germline assignment: CDR1 SGHRS and CDR2 YFSETQ. The V and J ends lost 0 bases and 3 bases, in that order; junction bases with no gene match: 4. This CDR3 contains 16 residues. The CDR3 nucleotides are TGCGCCAGCAGCTTGGGGGACAGGGAGACCAATCAGCCCCAGCATTTT. This encodes CASSLGDRETNQPQHF.

The J gene is TRBJ2-7, the V gene TRBV21-1; no DNA check was done on the table's D call, TRBD1. TRBV21-1 is a known pseudogene. There are 16 residues in the CDR3. CDR3 DNA: TGTGCCAGCAGCAATGGGGGCTTCCGTGAAGGGACCGAGCAGTACTTC. Encoded protein: CASSNGGFREGTEQYF.

Written as DNA, the CDR3 is TGTGCCAGCAGCTTAGAGCGGGGGGACGTCTCCTACGAGCAGTACTTC. Protein sequence: CASSLERGDVSYEQYF. V usage is TRBV11-2 and J usage is TRBJ2-7, with TRBD2 identical over 8 bases. V shed 0 bases, J shed 0 bases, and the junction held 4 bases outside the gene matches. This CDR3 region has 16 residues. Germline V gene data show CDR1 as SGHAT and CDR2 as FQNNGV. The variable domain in full, with the rest retrieved from reference TRBV11-2 and TRBJ2-7, is EAGVAQSPRYKIIEKRQSVAFWCNPISGHATLYWYQQILGQGPKLLIQFQNNGVVDDSQLPKDRFSAERLKGVDSTLKIQPAKLEDSAVYLCASSLERGDVSYEQYFGPGTRLTVT.

This clone was observed once. The V and J genes are TRBV5-1 and TRBJ2-3; 12 bases are shared with TRBD2. Germline CDR1 SGHRS, CDR2 YFSETQ. CDR3 size: 15 residues. V gave up 2 bases and J gave up 6 bases; unmatched junction bases: 4. The CDR3 region has the DNA TGCGCCAGCAGCTTTGGACTAGCGGGGATGGATACGCAGTATTTT. Its protein product is CASSFGLAGMDTQYF.

Only one count was recorded for this clone. The chain combines TRBV7-9 with TRBJ2-7, with 7 bases identical to TRBD2. Germline values: CDR1 SEHNR, CDR2 FQNEAQ (reference sequence). V was clipped by 5 bases and J by 2 bases; unmatched bases: 3. The length of the CDR3 is 13 residues. CDR3 in amino acids: CASSPSGTYEQYF. In DNA form, the CDR3 reads TGTGCCAGCAGCCCGAGCGGGACCTACGAGCAGTACTTC.

This rearrangement joins TRBV18 to TRBJ2-3, with TRBD2 matching 13 bases. V dropped 3 bases and J dropped 2; count of bases not matched to a gene: 2. The V gene's germline CDR1 is KGHSH and CDR2 LQKENI. The CDR3 has 16 residues. CDR3: CASSPGTSGDTDTQYF. CDR3 bases: TGTGCCAGCTCACCGGGGACTAGCGGGGACACAGATACGCAGTATTTT.

The gene calls are TRBV7-6 and TRBJ2-5, with a possible D match to TRBD1 (6 bases). V was trimmed by 3 bases and J by 8 bases, leaving 19 bases between them. The germline gives CDR1 SGHVS, CDR2 FNYEAQ. The CDR3 loop spans 15 amino acids. As DNA, the CDR3 is TGTGCCAGCAGCTTCAGGGACATAGGGATTGTAACCCAGTACTTC. Translation: CASSFRDIGIVTQYF.

The chain links TRBV7-9 to TRBJ2-1; D possibly corresponds to TRBD2 (6 bases). The germline V gene has CDR1 SEHNR and CDR2 FQNEAQ (reference sequence). This CDR3 has 12 residues. Trimming stripped 10 bases from V and 12 bases from J, with 19 bases between. CDR3 sequence: CATEGIGGWQFF. CDR3 coding DNA: TGTGCCACCGAGGGGATCGGGGGTTGGCAGTTCTTC.

CDR3 in amino acids: CASSQVLAGGADTQYF. CDR3 bases: TGTGCCAGCAGCCAGGTTCTAGCGGGGGGCGCAGATACGCAGTATTTT. The gene calls are TRBV3-1 (or the pseudogene TRBV3-2) and TRBJ2-3; 11 bases fit TRBD2. The CDR3 has 16 residues. V lost 3 bases and J lost 4; bases outside the gene matches: 6. Germline values: CDR1 LGHDT, CDR2 YNNKEL (reference sequence).